The 10 T cell receptor beta chains in this list originate from one sample, sequenced in a study of post-analysis software for immune sequencing data. General observations from the study: Included in a set of a few TRBV segments more frequent in patients than controls were TRBV5-6, TRBV5-1 and TRBV20-1.

No antigen has been identified for these receptors. Unique molecular identifiers tagged the TCR beta cDNA libraries. TCRdb analysed the PCR reads with MiXCR anew, one entry per CDR3 protein. The sample comprises roughly 800,000 distinct CDR3 sequences, approximately 53% of which are singletons, and roughly 4.4% rests with the top ten. What was sequenced was blood. All receptors come from a girl between 5 and 17 years old with multiple sclerosis.

CDR3 nucleotides: TGTGCCAGCAGCCAAGACCGTCTAGCGGGAGGTAGTAATGAGCAGTTCTTC. It yields the protein CASSQDRLAGGSNEQFF. This chain uses TRBV14 with TRBJ2-1; 11 nucleotides align to TRBD2. The V segment lost 0 bases and the J segment 7 bases; nucleotides outside the gene matches: 8. Germline V gene lookup returns CDR1 SGHDN and CDR2 FVKESK. The CDR3 is 17 residues long.

This chain uses TRBV6-5 with TRBJ2-3; D is possibly TRBD1 or TRBD2 (5 bases each). Germline V gene data show CDR1 as MNHEY and CDR2 as SVGAGI. The CDR3 runs to 13 residues. With 10 bases removed from V and 0 bases from J, the gap between germline ends came to 11 bases. The CDR3 protein is CATRDGSTDTQYF. CDR3 nucleotides: TGTGCCACCCGGGACGGGAGCACAGATACGCAGTATTTT.

This clonotype has just one count. CDR3 region: CSANYNEQFF. As DNA, the CDR3 is TGCAGTGCGAATTACAATGAGCAGTTCTTC. This chain uses TRBV20-1 with TRBJ2-1, with D uncertain. Germline V gene data show CDR1 as DFQATT and CDR2 as SNEGSKA (reference sequence). Trimming pared 6 bases from V and 4 bases from J, leaving 4 bases between. The CDR3 covers 10 residues.

This clonotype appeared a few times. The gene calls are TRBV10-3 and TRBJ2-7; 7 bases map to TRBD1. V trimming: 8 bases; J trimming: 2 bases; junction bases outside the gene matches: 6. This CDR3 region has 13 residues. Germline V lookup: CDR1 ENHRY, CDR2 SYGVKD. CDR3 coding DNA: TGTGCCATCGCCGGGACAGAAACCTACGAGCAGTACTTC. This translates into CAIAGTETYEQYF.

The genes are TRBV7-9 and TRBJ2-5; 7 nucleotides line up with TRBD1. Germline CDR1 and CDR2: SEHNR and FQNEAQ (reference sequence). The CDR3 extends over 16 amino acids. The V gene end was trimmed by 4 bases and the J gene end by 9 bases; junction bases not matched to a gene: 17. DNA of the CDR3: TGTGCCAGCAGCTGGACAGGCGACCGGGGCCAAGTGGCCCAGTACTTC. Its protein product is CASSWTGDRGQVAQYF.

Only a few counts were recorded for this clonotype. The chain has TRBV20-1 and TRBJ2-4; D possibly corresponds to TRBD2 (5 bases). This CDR3 has 14 amino acids. Germline lookup yields CDR1 DFQATT and CDR2 SNEGSKA (reference sequence). Deletions cut 6 bases from V and 1 base from J, with 13 bases between. The chain's CDR3 is CSARESAAKNIQYF. The CDR3 nucleotides are TGCAGTGCCCGGGAAAGTGCCGCCAAAAACATTCAGTACTTC.

In the case of this clonotype: Lacking the conserved final phenylalanine or tryptophan, this CDR3 likely reflects a read error. The genes are TRBV15 and TRBJ2-1; possibly TRBD1 or TRBD2 for D (6 bases each). There are 16 residues in the CDR3. V dropped 4 bases and J dropped 3 bases, with 16 bases sitting between them. Per the germline V gene, CDR1 is LNHNV and CDR2 is YYDKDF (reference sequence). The DNA of the CDR3 is TGTGCCACCAGCACCCGCGCGGGGACAAGCTACAATGAGCAGTTCTGC. Translated, it gives CATSTRAGTSYNEQFC.

This clonotype was found many times. The gene calls are TRBV20-1 and TRBJ2-7, with unresolved D. Germline CDR1 reads DFQATT; CDR2 reads SNEGSKA (reference sequence). The CDR3 loop spans 12 amino acids. In nucleotides, the CDR3 is TGCAGCGCCTCCGGTCGCTCCTACGAGCAGTACTTC. The encoded protein is CSASGRSYEQYF.

This clonotype was detected only a few times. V gene TRBV7-2 combines with J gene TRBJ2-5; weak D call: TRBD2 (6 bases). There are 14 residues in the CDR3. Germline V lookup: CDR1 SGHTA, CDR2 FQGNSA. The V end lost 4 bases, the J end lost 5 bases, and 14 bases lay between the germline ends. Here the CDR3 reads CASSYPTRRETQYF. The CDR3 DNA sequence: TGTGCCAGCAGCTACCCGACTAGAAGGGAGACCCAGTACTTC.

The table lists this clonotype with a count of one. The chain is built from TRBV6-6 and TRBJ1-4, with a weak D call TRBD1 (5 bases). Trimming removed 2 bases at V and 2 bases at J, with 12 bases between. Germline CDR1 is MNHNY and CDR2 is SVGAGI (reference sequence). The CDR3 is 16 amino acids. The CDR3 DNA sequence: TGTGCCAGCAGTTACGGTGACAGAGCCACTAATGAAAAACTGTTTTTT. Translated: CASSYGDRATNEKLFF.